This T cell receptor (beta chain) was observed in a study of OX40 agonist ivuxolimab in advanced cancers. Overall study: Treatment received earlier with anti-PD-1, anti-PD-L1 or anti-CTLA-4 agents was allowed, and 40% had some.

The CDR3 runs to 17 residues. Germline V CDR1 and CDR2: MDHEN, SYDVKM. V shed 3 bases, J shed 7 bases, and the junction held 13 bases outside the gene matches. Only in-frame clones appear in the TCRdb table, and some are missing; sequencing was by immunoSEQ multiplex PCR. The sample includes about 39,000 clones, roughly 92% of them seen just once. This TCR was recovered from an adult with an advanced solid tumor such as melanoma, head and neck, liver or kidney cancer. Specimen: CD4+ or CD8+ T cells sorted from blood, collected in a trial of the OX40 agonist ivuxolimab. The gene calls are TRBV28 and TRBJ1-4; TRBD1 aligns across 8 bases. As DNA, the CDR3 is TGTGCCAGCAGTTTCCCCCCCTCCGGGACAGGTACTGAAAAACTGTTTTTT. Its protein product is CASSFPPSGTGTEKLFF.